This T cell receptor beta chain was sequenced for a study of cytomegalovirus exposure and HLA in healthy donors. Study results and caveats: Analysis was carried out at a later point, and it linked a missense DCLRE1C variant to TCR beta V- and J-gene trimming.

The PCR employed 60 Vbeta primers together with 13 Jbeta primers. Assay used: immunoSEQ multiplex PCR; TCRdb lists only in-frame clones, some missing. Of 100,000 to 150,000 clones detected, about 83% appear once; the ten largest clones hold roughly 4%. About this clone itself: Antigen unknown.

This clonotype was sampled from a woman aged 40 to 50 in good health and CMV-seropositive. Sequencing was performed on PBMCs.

The CDR3 sequence: CAILRGLAVTDTQYF. CDR3 coding DNA: TGTGCCATCTTACGGGGACTAGCGGTCACAGATACGCAGTATTTT. J is TRBJ2-3 and V is TRBV7-9, with TRBD2 identical over 11 bases. With V trimmed by 10 bases and J by 2 bases, 8 bases remained unmatched. Germline V lookup: CDR1 SEHNR, CDR2 FQNEAQ (reference sequence). This CDR3 region has 15 residues. The full variable domain, completed using reference TRBV7-9 and TRBJ2-3, is DTGVSQNPRHKITKRGQNVTFRCDPISEHNRLYWYRQTLGQGPEFLTYFQNEAQLEKSRLLSDRFSAERPKGSFSTLEIQRTEQGDSAMYLCAILRGLAVTDTQYFGPGTRLTVL.